This entry describes one T cell receptor (beta chain). The antigen remains unidentified. This CDR3 is 14 amino acids long. V trimming: 6 bases; J trimming: 2 bases; junction bases outside the gene matches: 5. Per germline, CDR1 DFQATT and CDR2 SNEGSKA (reference sequence). This record comes from a study of post-analysis software for immune sequencing data. Looking at the study overall: In terms of disease course, relapsing-remitting, secondary progressive and progressive-relapsing multiple sclerosis were included. Study results and limitations: Patients showed TRBV5-6, TRBV5-1 and TRBV20-1 among roughly 5 TRBV segments more frequent than in controls. The normalized Chao1 diversity of multiple sclerosis patients was significantly lower than that of controls.

Every TCR beta cDNA library bore unique molecular identifiers. T cells numbering about 0.95 to 10 million gave rise to about 490,000 cDNA molecules. TCRdb used MiXCR to reprocess the PCR reads, holding one entry per CDR3 protein. The sample holds 820,000 or so distinct CDR3 sequences, roughly half seen once. The sequence was obtained from a girl aged 5 to 17 with multiple sclerosis. The sample taken for sequencing was blood. This chain connects TRBV20-1 to TRBJ2-5; 11 bases are shared with TRBD1. In nucleotides, the CDR3 is TGCAGTGCCAACCGGGACAGGGGGCAAGAGACCCAGTACTTC. Translation: CSANRDRGQETQYF.